The 23 T cell receptor beta chains reported below all come from one sample, sequenced in a study of cytomegalovirus exposure and HLA in healthy donors. Assay: immunoSEQ multiplex PCR; the TCRdb copy retains only in-frame clones and omits some. The table records around 140,000 clones, around 87% of them present only once. What was sequenced was PBMCs. The receptors shown here come from a man younger than 30 in good health and CMV-seropositive.

CDR3 region: CASSHDRSGANVLTF. The CDR3 DNA reads TGTGCCAGCAGCCACGACAGATCTGGGGCCAACGTCCTGACTTTC. The chain carries TRBV7-8 and TRBJ2-6; D is perhaps TRBD1 (5 bases). V lost 5 bases, J lost 1 base, and 9 bases lay in between. CDR1 and CDR2 (germline): SGHVS, FQNEAQ. The CDR3 consists of 15 residues.

This chain links TRBV19 with TRBJ1-1; D is possibly TRBD1 (6 bases). The V and J ends lost 5 bases and 6 bases respectively, with 10 bases between them. Germline loops: CDR1 LNHDA, CDR2 SQIVND (reference sequence). CDR3 length: 12 residues. The CDR3 nucleotides read TGTGCCAGTAGTCGGCCAGGGGCTGAAGCTTTCTTT. It is translated as CASSRPGAEAFF.

V and J are TRBV5-1 and TRBJ2-7, with D possibly TRBD2 on 6 matching bases. V was shortened by 0 bases and J by 1 base, with 11 bases between the two germline ends. This CDR3 is 15 amino acids long. Germline V gene data show CDR1 as SGHRS and CDR2 as YFSETQ. CDR3: CASSLAGSVSYEQYF. CDR3 sequence (DNA): TGCGCCAGCAGCTTGGCCGGGAGCGTTTCCTACGAGCAGTACTTC.

In this sample, this clone turned up once. The chain uses TRBV6-1 and TRBJ2-3; 10 bases are a match to TRBD1. CDR1 and CDR2 from the germline V gene are MNHNS and SASEGT. Germline trimming cut 5 bases from V and 6 bases from J; bases unmatched to any gene: 8. CDR3 size: 15 residues. CDR3 in DNA: TGTGCCAGCAGTTCCGGGACAGGGGACACGGATACGCAGTATTTT. Protein: CASSSGTGDTDTQYF.

The chain employs TRBV4-1 and TRBJ1-2; D remains unclear. CDR1 and CDR2 from the germline V gene are MGHRA and YSYEKL. The CDR3 spans 14 residues. Trimming stripped 1 base from V and 2 bases from J, with 8 bases between. Here the CDR3 DNA reads TGCGCCAGCAGCCAAGCGGGAACAAACTATGGCTACACCTTC. This sequence encodes CASSQAGTNYGYTF.

The CDR3 nucleotides read TGTGCCAGCAGTGGGGACACTAATGAGCAGTTCTTC. Translated, it gives CASSGDTNEQFF. The chain joins TRBV2 to TRBJ2-1, with D possibly being TRBD1 (6 bases). The CDR3 contains 12 residues. Trimming cost V 4 bases and J 7 bases, with 8 bases left between them. In germline, CDR1 is SNHLY, CDR2 FYNNEI.

V usage is TRBV19 and J usage is TRBJ2-3, with D perhaps TRBD2 (6 bases). Trimming stripped 2 bases from V and 7 bases from J, with 22 bases between. There are 17 residues in the CDR3. In germline, CDR1 is LNHDA, CDR2 SQIVND (reference sequence). The CDR3 DNA is TGTGCCAGTAGTATACTTCTTGGGCAAGCGGGCAGCTATACGCAGTATTTT. This gives the protein CASSILLGQAGSYTQYF. Supplemented by reference TRBV19 and TRBJ2-3, the full variable domain reads DGGITQSPKYLFRKEGQNVTLSCEQNLNHDAMYWYRQDPGQGLRLIYYSQIVNDFQKGDIAEGYSVSREKKESFPLTVTSAQKNPTAFYLCASSILLGQAGSYTQYFGPGTRLTVL.

The chain has TRBV30 and TRBJ1-1; 11 bases agree with TRBD1. Germline values: CDR1 GTSNPN, CDR2 SVGIG (reference sequence). The CDR3 runs 15 residues. Trimming cost V 1 base and J 3 bases; bases outside gene matches: 4. CDR3 in amino acids: CAWSALGQGDTEAFF. For the CDR3, the DNA is TGTGCCTGGAGTGCTCTGGGACAGGGGGACACTGAAGCTTTCTTT.

This chain links TRBV10-1 with TRBJ1-2; 7 bases fit TRBD1. Germline loops: CDR1 WNHNN, CDR2 SYGVQD (reference sequence). The CDR3 spans 13 residues. The ends lost 5 bases at V and 2 bases at J; junction bases unmatched: 2. The CDR3 region is CASSPGQNYGYTF. The CDR3 bases are TGCGCCAGCAGTCCGGGACAGAACTATGGCTACACCTTC.

V is TRBV5-1 and J is TRBJ2-1, with 11 bases aligning to TRBD2. CDR3 length: 19 residues. V was clipped by 0 bases and J by 0 bases; unmatched bases: 8. Looked up from germline, CDR1 is SGHRS and CDR2 is YFSETQ. This CDR3 reads CASSLVGLAGGGSYNEQFF. The CDR3 DNA reads as TGCGCCAGCAGCTTGGTAGGTCTAGCGGGAGGTGGCTCCTACAATGAGCAGTTCTTC.

The V gene is TRBV6-5, the J gene TRBJ1-2; D is unclear. This CDR3 comprises 16 residues. Trimming removed 4 bases at V and 5 bases at J, with 20 bases between. The germline V gene encodes CDR1 MNHEY and CDR2 SVGAGI. The CDR3 region has the DNA TGTGCCAGCAGTTCAACCCATCCAGACTTACGGTATGGCTACACCTTC. Its translation is CASSSTHPDLRYGYTF.

The rearrangement uses TRBV2 and TRBJ1-1; maybe TRBD1 (6 bases). CDR1 is SNHLY and CDR2 is FYNNEI in the germline V gene. V was cut by 4 bases and J by 0 bases, with 12 bases left in between. CDR3 length: 15 amino acids. Here the CDR3 reads CASSAGDTLNTEAFF. CDR3 in DNA: TGTGCCAGCAGTGCCGGGGACACTTTGAACACTGAAGCTTTCTTT.

CDR3 region: CASGVQTTAMLNYGYTF. The CDR3 DNA follows: TGTGCTAGTGGTGTCCAGACAACAGCCATGCTTAACTATGGCTACACCTTC. The rearrangement joins TRBV12-5 to TRBJ1-2; D not certain. V was pared by 5 bases and J by 1 base, with 20 bases between. The CDR3 runs 17 residues. In germline, CDR1 is LGHNT, CDR2 FRNRAP.

A few counts support this clone. In the same sample, other DNA sequences code for this CDR3. The chain carries TRBV7-8 and TRBJ1-5, with D tentatively TRBD1 (6 bases). The CDR3 is 15 residues long. The germline V gene encodes CDR1 SGHVS and CDR2 FQNEAQ. Trimming pared 2 bases from V and 6 bases from J, leaving 14 bases between. Written as DNA, the CDR3 is TGTGCCAGCAGCTTATATCAGGGGCCTTCTCAGCCCCAGCATTTT. The encoded protein is CASSLYQGPSQPQHF.

The chain is built from TRBV6-5 and TRBJ2-1, with D tentatively TRBD2 (7 bases). The CDR3 extends over 14 amino acids. Germline V gene data show CDR1 as MNHEY and CDR2 as SVGAGI. Trimming pared 10 bases from V and 5 bases from J, leaving 18 bases between. This CDR3 is CATVEGGPDNEQFF. As DNA, the CDR3 is TGTGCCACCGTGGAGGGGGGGCCAGACAATGAGCAGTTCTTC.

The rearrangement links TRBV7-6 to TRBJ1-5; 10 bases are a match to TRBD1. V was clipped by 0 bases and J by 5 bases; unmatched bases: 10. The CDR3 consists of 18 residues. CDR1 SGHVS and CDR2 FNYEAQ come from the germline V gene. CDR3 loop: CASSLAEARDRGDQPQHF. DNA for the CDR3: TGTGCCAGCAGCTTAGCGGAAGCCCGGGACAGGGGCGATCAGCCCCAGCATTTT.

The rearrangement uses TRBV5-5 and TRBJ2-7; TRBD1 agrees at 7 bases. The CDR3 is made up of 14 amino acids. V was clipped by 5 bases and J by 2 bases; unmatched bases: 7. Germline V CDR1 and CDR2: SGHKS, YYEKEE (reference sequence). CDR3 sequence (DNA): TGTGCCAGCAGTCTCGACAGGGAGACCTACGAGCAGTACTTC. Encoded protein: CASSLDRETYEQYF. Using reference TRBV5-5 and TRBJ2-7 for the parts outside the CDR3, the full variable domain is DAGVTQSPTHLIKTRGQQVTLRCSPISGHKSVSWYQQVLGQGPQFIFQYYEKEERGRGNFPDRFSARQFPNYSSELNVNALLLGDSALYLCASSLDRETYEQYFGPGTRLTVT.

For this clone: The same CDR3 can be traced to other DNA sequences in this sample. This chain uses TRBV10-1 with TRBJ2-7, with 8 bases fitting TRBD1. The germline CDR1 and CDR2 sequences are WNHNN and SYGVQD (reference sequence). The CDR3 runs to 14 residues. J lost 2 bases, V lost 5 bases, and 5 bases had no gene match. Here the CDR3 DNA reads TGCGCCAGCAGTCCCGGACAGGGACCCTACGAGCAGTACTTC. Protein product: CASSPGQGPYEQYF.

The chain combines TRBV29-1 with TRBJ1-1; D gene unclear. V was cut by 3 bases and J by 4 bases, with 9 bases left in between. Germline lookup yields CDR1 SQVTM and CDR2 ANQGSEA. The CDR3 is made up of 12 amino acids. DNA for the CDR3: TGCAGCGTTGAGGAGGGTGTCACTGAAGCTTTCTTT. This sequence encodes CSVEEGVTEAFF.

The DNA for the CDR3 is TGTGCCAGCGGGGACATCGCCCAAGAGACCCAGTACTTC. Translated: CASGDIAQETQYF. The chain recombines TRBV2 with TRBJ2-5, with a tentative D call TRBD1 (6 bases). Per the germline V gene, CDR1 is SNHLY and CDR2 is FYNNEI. The V and J ends lost 8 bases and 1 base respectively, with 11 bases between them. The CDR3 is 13 residues long.

This clone showed up just once. The rearrangement joins TRBV6-5 to TRBJ1-6; TRBD1 is a possible D gene (5 bases). Germline values: CDR1 MNHEY, CDR2 SVGAGI. Trimming pared 2 bases from V and 4 bases from J, leaving 12 bases between. CDR3 size: 16 residues. As DNA, the CDR3 is TGTGCCAGCAGTTACACGCGGGGGGGATATAATTCACCCCTCCACTTT. Protein sequence: CASSYTRGGYNSPLHF.

The chain employs TRBV6-6 and TRBJ1-1; TRBD1 agrees at 8 bases. V was pared by 2 bases and J by 3 bases, with 2 bases of the junction left unmatched. Germline assignment: CDR1 MNHNY and CDR2 SVGAGI (reference sequence). The CDR3 has 14 residues. CDR3 bases: TGTGCCAGCAGTTACCAGGACAGGGACACTGAAGCTTTCTTT. It encodes CASSYQDRDTEAFF.

The V and J genes are TRBV6-1 and TRBJ2-2, with TRBD2 identical over 8 bases. Germline loops: CDR1 MNHNS, CDR2 SASEGT. The CDR3 extends over 14 amino acids. V lost 9 bases and J lost 1; bases outside the gene matches: 4. The CDR3 loop is CARRGVGNTGELFF. DNA of the CDR3: TGTGCCAGGCGGGGGGTAGGGAACACCGGGGAGCTGTTTTTT.